The 27 T cell receptor beta chains given below trace back to one sample, sequenced in a study of T-cell memory formation after mild COVID-19. TCRdb used MiXCR to reprocess the 5' RACE reads, holding one entry per CDR3 protein. The data hold roughly 200,000 distinct CDR3 sequences, with about a fifth observed a single time. Sequencing was carried out using PBMCs or a T cell subset sorted from them (not recorded which). The origin of the receptors is an adult woman who had mild COVID-19 (a few samples of this study predate the infection). Cell type and time point are not known.

This clonotype has only a few counts. The chain carries TRBV12-3 or TRBV12-4 and TRBJ2-7; D unresolved. V lost 3 bases and J lost 3, with 6 bases in between. The CDR3 extends over 12 amino acids. CDR3 sequence (DNA): TGTGCCAGCAGTTTCAAGAGCTACGAGCAGTACTTC. As protein: CASSFKSYEQYF.

The genes are TRBV3-1 and TRBJ2-7; 7 bases are a match to TRBD1. CDR1 and CDR2 from the germline V gene are LGHDT and YNNKEL (reference sequence). The CDR3 extends over 14 amino acids. V dropped 1 base and J dropped 2; count of bases not matched to a gene: 2. This CDR3 reads CASSQGDRAYEQYF. The DNA of the CDR3 is TGTGCCAGCAGCCAAGGAGACAGGGCCTACGAGCAGTACTTC.

V usage is TRBV12-3 or TRBV12-4 and J usage is TRBJ2-7; D call uncertain. The CDR3 has 16 amino acids. Trimming shortened V by 1 base and J by 1 base, and 14 bases separated the two germline ends. The CDR3 DNA reads TGTGCCAGCAGTTTAGAGGGTAGCTTCGGGTCCTACGAGCAGTACTTC. Protein product: CASSLEGSFGSYEQYF.

The J gene is TRBJ1-2, the V gene TRBV7-9, with no clear D. The CDR3 is 11 residues long. Germline CDR1 SEHNR, CDR2 FQNEAQ (reference sequence). Trimming removed 4 bases from V and 6 bases from J, with 6 bases in between. The chain's CDR3 is CASSSLHGYTF. The CDR3 DNA sequence: TGTGCCAGCAGCTCATTGCATGGCTACACCTTC.

Only a few counts were recorded for this clonotype. The chain is built from TRBV4-3 and TRBJ2-7, with D perhaps matching TRBD2 (6 bases). The CDR3 loop spans 16 amino acids. V was shortened by 3 bases and J by 5 bases, with 20 bases between the two germline ends. CDR1 and CDR2 (germline): LGHNA, YSLEER. The CDR3 region is CASSQGGASPGHEQYF. The CDR3 DNA follows: TGCGCCAGCAGCCAGGGGGGTGCGTCCCCCGGCCACGAGCAGTACTTC.

This clonotype was recorded a few times. The chain carries TRBV7-6 and TRBJ2-5; D gene unclear. The V end was cut by 7 bases, the J end by 4 bases, with 13 bases between. Germline V gene lookup returns CDR1 SGHVS and CDR2 FNYEAQ. The CDR3 extends over 13 amino acids. The CDR3 loop is CASTAALGETQYF. The CDR3 DNA follows: TGTGCCAGCACCGCCGCCCTAGGAGAGACCCAGTACTTC.

The chain employs TRBV12-3 or TRBV12-4 and TRBJ1-1, with a tentative D call TRBD1 (5 bases). The CDR3 loop spans 12 amino acids. V lost 5 bases and J 7 bases, leaving 11 bases between the germline ends. In DNA form, the CDR3 reads TGTGCCAGCAGTCAGGGCTCCAGTGAAGCTTTCTTT. It codes for CASSQGSSEAFF.

The chain combines TRBV6-5 with TRBJ2-1; 9 bases map to TRBD1. The CDR3 spans 15 residues. Germline assignment: CDR1 MNHEY and CDR2 SVGAGI. The V gene end was trimmed by 1 base and the J gene end by 6 bases; junction bases not matched to a gene: 4. The CDR3 spells CASSYWDRASNEQFF. CDR3 in DNA: TGTGCCAGCAGTTACTGGGACAGGGCTTCCAATGAGCAGTTCTTC.

This rearrangement joins TRBV7-6 to TRBJ2-1, with D perhaps TRBD2 (5 bases). Germline V gene lookup returns CDR1 SGHVS and CDR2 FNYEAQ. V was cut by 3 bases and J by 8 bases, with 17 bases left in between. The CDR3 consists of 15 residues. The CDR3 DNA sequence: TGTGCCAGCAGCTTGCGAGCGGTTATTGGGGATGAGCAGTTCTTC. Translating gives CASSLRAVIGDEQFF.

This chain's CDR3 is CAISGQGGQPQHF. DNA of the CDR3: TGTGCCATCAGTGGCCAGGGGGGTCAGCCCCAGCATTTT. This chain connects TRBV10-3 to TRBJ1-5; 7 bases are shared with TRBD1. Trimming at V came to 4 bases and at J to 6 bases, leaving 3 bases not matched to a gene. The CDR3 sequence is 13 residues long. CDR1 and CDR2 (germline): ENHRY, SYGVKD.

J is TRBJ1-2 and V is TRBV7-9, with D unresolved. The CDR3 runs to 18 residues. V was trimmed by 1 base and J by 8 bases, leaving 26 bases between them. Germline V gene lookup returns CDR1 SEHNR and CDR2 FQNEAQ (reference sequence). The CDR3 here is CASSLGSGPPTKGLGYTF. In DNA, the CDR3 is TGTGCCAGCAGCTTAGGTTCGGGCCCGCCAACCAAAGGGTTGGGCTACACCTTC.

This chain joins TRBV10-3 and TRBJ1-1; D call uncertain. The CDR3 is 16 amino acids. V shed 3 bases and J shed 0 bases, with 14 bases lying between them. CDR1 ENHRY and CDR2 SYGVKD come from the germline V gene. The CDR3 bases are TGTGCCATCAGTGATTCGAGTGGACGGTTGAACACTGAAGCTTTCTTT. Amino acid sequence: CAISDSSGRLNTEAFF.

This clonotype was picked up a small number of times. V is TRBV6-4 and J is TRBJ2-3, with D maybe TRBD2 (7 bases). Germline lookup yields CDR1 MRHNA and CDR2 SNTAGT. V was pared by 0 bases and J by 3 bases, with 10 bases between. The CDR3 covers 15 residues. The CDR3 DNA sequence: TGTGCCAGCAGTGACTCGGCGGGGGCAACAGATACGCAGTATTTT. It translates to CASSDSAGATDTQYF.

This clonotype was picked up a small number of times. The chain is built from TRBV7-9 and TRBJ2-5; D not resolved. Germline CDR1 and CDR2: SEHNR and FQNEAQ (reference sequence). V was pared by 2 bases and J by 7 bases, with 14 bases between. CDR3 length equals 14 residues. The CDR3 coding sequence is TGTGCCAGCAGCTTATTCTCCGAAGGATGGACCCAGTACTTC. Translation: CASSLFSEGWTQYF.

The rearrangement uses TRBV5-4 and TRBJ2-7, with 10 bases aligning to TRBD2. Germline-derived CDR1 and CDR2 are SGHNT and YYREEE (reference sequence). CDR3 length: 18 residues. The V segment lost 0 bases and the J segment 3 bases; nucleotides outside the gene matches: 12. For the CDR3, the DNA is TGTGCCAGCAGCTTGGCTCGGGAGACTAGCGGGCCAGTCTACGAGCAGTACTTC. Its protein is CASSLARETSGPVYEQYF.

The table lists this clonotype with a few counts. The V gene is TRBV5-1, the J gene TRBJ1-2; TRBD1 might be the D (5 bases). CDR1 is SGHRS, CDR2 YFSETQ, per germline. V was pared by 0 bases and J by 8 bases, with 17 bases between. CDR3 length: 15 amino acids. CDR3 residues: CASSLGPQGLQGYTF. The CDR3 DNA reads as TGCGCCAGCAGCTTGGGACCTCAGGGATTGCAGGGCTACACCTTC.

At least ten counts were recorded for this clonotype. V is TRBV5-1 and J is TRBJ2-3; the D gene is possibly TRBD2 (6 bases). Germline assignment: CDR1 SGHRS and CDR2 YFSETQ. The V end was cut by 4 bases, the J end by 1 base, with 16 bases between. There are 16 residues in the CDR3. This chain's CDR3 is CASSKSVAARTDTQYF. In nucleotides, the CDR3 is TGCGCCAGCAGCAAGTCGGTAGCGGCCCGCACAGATACGCAGTATTTT.

The chain carries TRBV29-1 and TRBJ2-1; D might be TRBD2 (6 bases). V was trimmed by 7 bases and J by 0 bases, leaving 10 bases between them. The CDR3 sequence is 13 residues long. Germline CDR1 is SQVTM and CDR2 is ANQGSEA. The DNA for the CDR3 is TGCAGCGGTCGGGAGAGCTCCTACAATGAGCAGTTCTTC. Amino acid sequence: CSGRESSYNEQFF.

This clonotype appeared a single time. This chain joins TRBV27 and TRBJ2-7; 13 nucleotides agree with TRBD2. The CDR3 covers 16 residues. CDR1 MNHEY and CDR2 SMNVEV come from the germline V gene (reference sequence). V was pared by 3 bases and J by 3 bases, with 5 bases of the junction left unmatched. The CDR3 DNA is TGTGCCAGCAGTTTCGGACTAGCGGGAGTGGGCTACGAGCAGTACTTC. Protein product: CASSFGLAGVGYEQYF.

V usage is TRBV9 and J usage is TRBJ1-4, with D perhaps matching TRBD1 (5 bases). The CDR3 runs 15 residues. Trimming removed 0 bases at V and 3 bases at J, with 9 bases between. Germline assignment: CDR1 SGDLS and CDR2 YYNGEE. CDR3 in amino acids: CASSVGGGANEKLFF. Written as DNA, the CDR3 is TGTGCCAGCAGCGTAGGTGGGGGAGCTAATGAAAAACTGTTTTTT. The full variable domain, completed using reference TRBV9 and TRBJ1-4, is DSGVTQTPKHLITATGQRVTLRCSPRSGDLSVYWYQQSLDQGLQFLIQYYNGEERAKGNILERFSAQQFPDLHSELNLSSLELGDSALYFCASSVGGGANEKLFFGSGTQLSVL.

This clonotype has just a few counts. The rearrangement joins TRBV29-1 to TRBJ2-1, with 7 positions matching TRBD2. With V trimmed by 8 bases and J by 3 bases, 7 bases remained unmatched. Germline CDR1 reads SQVTM; CDR2 reads ANQGSEA. The CDR3 consists of 13 residues. The CDR3 region is CSTGTINYNEQFF. The CDR3 DNA sequence: TGCAGCACCGGGACTATTAACTACAATGAGCAGTTCTTC.

Here the CDR3 DNA reads TGTGCCAGTAGTCCGCAGGGGTCCTACAATGAGCAGTTCTTC. As protein: CASSPQGSYNEQFF. The J gene is TRBJ2-1, the V gene TRBV19; tentatively, D is TRBD1 (6 bases). The germline CDR1 and CDR2 sequences are LNHDA and SQIVND (reference sequence). Trimming stripped 5 bases from V and 1 base from J, with 9 bases between. The CDR3 is 14 residues long.

This clonotype was counted between two and nine times. The chain joins TRBV12-3 or TRBV12-4 to TRBJ1-2, with 7 bases aligning to TRBD1. The CDR3 has 16 amino acids. V dropped 5 bases and J dropped 8; count of bases not matched to a gene: 17. DNA of the CDR3: TGTGCCAGCAGTACAGAACCCTCAGGGGGTTTTCAGGGCTACACCTTC. Its protein product is CASSTEPSGGFQGYTF.

The chain is built from TRBV5-4 and TRBJ2-1; 8 nucleotides line up with TRBD1. The CDR3 covers 12 residues. Looked up from germline, CDR1 is SGHNT and CDR2 is YYREEE (reference sequence). V dropped 3 bases and J dropped 7; count of bases not matched to a gene: 0. The CDR3 reads CASSWTGNEQFF. CDR3 coding DNA: TGTGCCAGCAGCTGGACAGGGAATGAGCAGTTCTTC.

For this clonotype: An end of the junction differs from the germline gene, which may be a read error. This chain joins TRBV7-2 and TRBJ1-1; D might be TRBD1 (5 bases). CDR1 SGHTA and CDR2 FQGNSA come from the germline V gene. The CDR3 loop spans 14 amino acids. The CDR3 protein is CASSLDGTHTEDFF. CDR3 sequence (DNA): TGTGCCAGCAGCTTAGACGGGACCCACACTGAAGATTTCTTT.

The chain has TRBV12-3 or TRBV12-4 and TRBJ2-2; 7 bases are a match to TRBD2. This CDR3 contains 15 residues. V lost 3 bases, J lost 5 bases, and 6 bases stayed unmatched. As DNA, the CDR3 is TGTGCCAGCAGTTTGGCGGCGGGAGCAACCGGGGAGCTGTTTTTT. This translates into CASSLAAGATGELFF.

In its sample, this clonotype was seen a few times. This chain joins TRBV20-1 and TRBJ2-1, with 7 bases fitting TRBD1. CDR3 size: 14 residues. The junction had 6 bases not matched to a gene; V was cut back by 2 bases and J by 5 bases. The germline gives CDR1 DFQATT, CDR2 SNEGSKA (reference sequence). The CDR3 spells CSARSWTGDNEQFF. DNA of the CDR3: TGCAGTGCTAGATCGTGGACAGGAGACAATGAGCAGTTCTTC.